This T cell receptor (beta chain) came from a study of T cell repertoires in cytomegalovirus infection. Details on this clonotype: Its antigen is as yet unknown.

TCRdb reprocessed the reads via MiXCR and lists one record per CDR3 protein. The sample records some 68,000 distinct CDR3 sequences, 22% being singletons. The germline V and J ends were trimmed by 6 bases and 2 bases, with 10 bases remaining between them. CDR1 is MNHEY and CDR2 is SVGEGT in the germline V gene. The CDR3 covers 13 residues. This sequence was found in a human donor in good health (CMV status not recorded). Some clones in this sample may be carry-over from other donors' samples. Sequenced material: PBMCs, sequenced either directly or after in vitro stimulation (not recorded which). The chain combines TRBV6-2 or TRBV6-3 with TRBJ1-1; no definite D call. In DNA form, the CDR3 reads TGTGCCAGCAGCTCGTGGATTAACACTGAAGCTTTCTTT. Residues: CASSSWINTEAFF.